The present TCR beta chain was sequenced within a study of type 1 regulatory T cells. Study information: An in vitro protocol generated T-allo10, a Tr1-enriched, alloantigen-specific CD4 T cell product.

Germline CDR1 is LGHNA and CDR2 is YSLEER. The CDR3 sequence is 16 residues long. The V gene lost 0 bases and the J gene lost 8 bases, with 16 bases spanning the gap. TCRdb reprocessed the reads with MiXCR, giving one entry per CDR3 protein. The data hold under 85,000 distinct CDR3 sequences, with roughly 50% observed a single time. General study findings and limits: Compared with non-Tr1 cells, Tr1 cells showed a narrower TCR repertoire.

On this clonotype: Its target is not known.

The TCR was taken from a human donor in good health. Sequences were obtained from cultured non-Tr1 T cells, either the whole culture or a sorted T cell fraction (not recorded which). The rearrangement uses TRBV4-3 and TRBJ1-4; a weak D match, TRBD1 (5 bases). This CDR3 reads CASSQDSGGLKEKLFF. The CDR3 coding sequence is TGCGCCAGCAGCCAAGATTCCGGGGGGTTAAAAGAAAAACTGTTTTTT.